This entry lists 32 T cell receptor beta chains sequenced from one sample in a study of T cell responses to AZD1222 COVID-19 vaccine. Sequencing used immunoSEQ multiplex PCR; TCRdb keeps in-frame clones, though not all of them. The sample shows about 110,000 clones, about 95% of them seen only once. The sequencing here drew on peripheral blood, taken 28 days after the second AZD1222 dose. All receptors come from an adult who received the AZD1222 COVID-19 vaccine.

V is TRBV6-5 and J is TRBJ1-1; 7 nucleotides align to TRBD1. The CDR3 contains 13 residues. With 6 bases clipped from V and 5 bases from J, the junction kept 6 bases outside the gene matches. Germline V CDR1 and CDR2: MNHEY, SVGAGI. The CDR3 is CASRYGRGTEAFF. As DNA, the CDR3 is TGTGCCAGCAGGTATGGCAGGGGGACTGAAGCTTTCTTT.

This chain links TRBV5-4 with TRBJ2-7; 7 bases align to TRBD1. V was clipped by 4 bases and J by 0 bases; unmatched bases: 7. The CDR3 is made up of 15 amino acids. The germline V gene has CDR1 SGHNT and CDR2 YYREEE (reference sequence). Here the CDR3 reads CASSPRAGGSYEQYF. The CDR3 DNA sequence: TGTGCCAGCAGCCCCCGGGCAGGGGGCTCCTACGAGCAGTACTTC.

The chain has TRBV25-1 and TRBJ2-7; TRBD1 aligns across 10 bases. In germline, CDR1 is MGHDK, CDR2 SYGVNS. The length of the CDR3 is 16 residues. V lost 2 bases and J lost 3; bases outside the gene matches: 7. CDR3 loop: CASSELTGQGIYEQYF. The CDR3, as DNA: TGTGCCAGCAGTGAACTAACGGGACAGGGGATCTACGAGCAGTACTTC.

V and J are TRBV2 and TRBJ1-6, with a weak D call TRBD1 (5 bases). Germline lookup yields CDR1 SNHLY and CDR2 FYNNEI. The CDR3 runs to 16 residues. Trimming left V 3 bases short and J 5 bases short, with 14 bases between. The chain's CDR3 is CASSDLGQINNSPLHF. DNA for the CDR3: TGTGCCAGCAGTGATCTCGGACAAATAAATAATTCACCCCTCCACTTT.

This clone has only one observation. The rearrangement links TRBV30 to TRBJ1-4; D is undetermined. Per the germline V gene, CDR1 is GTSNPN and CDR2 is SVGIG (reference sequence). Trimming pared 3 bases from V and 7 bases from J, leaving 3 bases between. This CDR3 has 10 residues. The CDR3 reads CAWRREKLFF. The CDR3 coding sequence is TGTGCCTGGAGACGTGAAAAACTGTTTTTT.

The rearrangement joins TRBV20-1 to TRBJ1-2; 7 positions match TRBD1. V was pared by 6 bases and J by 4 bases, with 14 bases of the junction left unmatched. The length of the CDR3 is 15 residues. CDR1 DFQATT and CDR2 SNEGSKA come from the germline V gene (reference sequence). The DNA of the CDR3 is TGCAGTGCCAGTACACCGAGCAGGGGGACCTATGGCTACACCTTC. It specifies CSASTPSRGTYGYTF.

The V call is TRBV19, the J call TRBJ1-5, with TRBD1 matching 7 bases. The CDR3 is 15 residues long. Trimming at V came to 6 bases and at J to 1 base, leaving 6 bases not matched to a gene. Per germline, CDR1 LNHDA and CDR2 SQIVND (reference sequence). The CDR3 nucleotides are TGTGCCAGTAGCAAGGGGGCGTTGAGCAATCAGCCCCAGCATTTT. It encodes CASSKGALSNQPQHF.

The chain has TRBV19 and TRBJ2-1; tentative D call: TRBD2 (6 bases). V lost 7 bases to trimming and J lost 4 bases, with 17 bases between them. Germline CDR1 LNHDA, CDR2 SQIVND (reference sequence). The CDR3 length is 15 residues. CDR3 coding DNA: TGTGCCAGTAAAAGGGGTGGGACTTCATACAATGAGCAGTTCTTC. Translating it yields CASKRGGTSYNEQFF.

The CDR3 bases are TGCGCCAGCAGTCAATCGGTACGGGGGAACACTGAAGCTTTCTTT. Translation gives CASSQSVRGNTEAFF. The rearrangement uses TRBV23-1 and TRBJ1-1; D is undetermined. TRBV23-1 is annotated as an ORF whose role is uncertain. V shed 0 bases and J shed 1 base, with 9 bases lying between them. The CDR3 spans 15 residues.

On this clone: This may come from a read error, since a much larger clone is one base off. Written as DNA, the CDR3 is TGTGCCAGCAGCGGGAGGGGAACCTCGAACACTGAAGCTTTCTTT. Its translation: CASSGRGTSNTEAFF. The chain employs TRBV7-9 and TRBJ1-1, with D tentatively TRBD1 (5 bases). V lost 5 bases and J lost 1, with 14 bases in between. The CDR3 spans 15 residues. Germline values: CDR1 SEHNR, CDR2 FQNEAQ (reference sequence).

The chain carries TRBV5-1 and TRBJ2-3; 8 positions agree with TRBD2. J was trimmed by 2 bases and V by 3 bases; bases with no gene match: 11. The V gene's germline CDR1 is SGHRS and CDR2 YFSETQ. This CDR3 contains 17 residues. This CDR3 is CASSSHLLAEVTDTQYF. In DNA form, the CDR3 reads TGCGCCAGCAGCTCCCATCTACTAGCGGAGGTCACAGATACGCAGTATTTT.

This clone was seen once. CDR3 protein: CASSPHGDQPQHF. CDR3 DNA: TGTGCCAGCTCACCACATGGGGATCAGCCCCAGCATTTT. V usage is TRBV18 and J usage is TRBJ1-5, with unresolved D. CDR1 is KGHSH, CDR2 LQKENI, per germline. Trimming stripped 1 base from V and 5 bases from J, with 6 bases between. This CDR3 is 13 amino acids long.

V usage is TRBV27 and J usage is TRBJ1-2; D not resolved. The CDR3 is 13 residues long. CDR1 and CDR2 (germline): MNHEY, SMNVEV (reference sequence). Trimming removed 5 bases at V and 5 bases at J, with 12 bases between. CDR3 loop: CASSPTETYGYTF. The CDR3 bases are TGTGCCAGCAGTCCGACGGAAACTTATGGCTACACCTTC.

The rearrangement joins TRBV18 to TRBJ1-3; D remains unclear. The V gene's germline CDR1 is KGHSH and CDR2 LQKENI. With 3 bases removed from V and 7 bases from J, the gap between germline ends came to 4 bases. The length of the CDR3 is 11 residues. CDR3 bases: TGTGCCAGCTCACCTTTGAACACCATATATTTT. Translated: CASSPLNTIYF.

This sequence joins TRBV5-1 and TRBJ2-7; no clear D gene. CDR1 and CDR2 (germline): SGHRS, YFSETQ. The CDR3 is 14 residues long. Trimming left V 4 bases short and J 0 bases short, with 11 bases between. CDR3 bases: TGCGCCAGCAGCCTTGTCTTCGGCTCCTACGAGCAGTACTTC. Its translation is CASSLVFGSYEQYF.

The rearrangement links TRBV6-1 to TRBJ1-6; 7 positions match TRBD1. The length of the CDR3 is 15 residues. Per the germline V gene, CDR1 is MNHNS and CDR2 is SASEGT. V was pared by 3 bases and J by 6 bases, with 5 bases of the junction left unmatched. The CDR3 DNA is TGTGCCAGCAGTGACGAGGGGGCGCTTAATTCACCCCTCCACTTT. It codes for CASSDEGALNSPLHF.

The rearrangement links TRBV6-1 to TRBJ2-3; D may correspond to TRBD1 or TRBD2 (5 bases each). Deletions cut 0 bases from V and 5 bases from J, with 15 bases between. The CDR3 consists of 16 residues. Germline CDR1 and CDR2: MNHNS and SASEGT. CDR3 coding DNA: TGTGCCAGCAGTGAAGCCCTGGGACCAGACTTAGATACGCAGTATTTT. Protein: CASSEALGPDLDTQYF.

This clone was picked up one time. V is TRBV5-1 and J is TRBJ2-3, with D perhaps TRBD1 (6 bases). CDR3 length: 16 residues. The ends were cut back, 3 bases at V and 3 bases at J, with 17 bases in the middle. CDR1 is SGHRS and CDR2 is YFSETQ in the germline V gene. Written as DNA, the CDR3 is TGCGCCAGCAGCTCTTCCACAGGGTTGGGGACAGATACGCAGTATTTT. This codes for CASSSSTGLGTDTQYF.

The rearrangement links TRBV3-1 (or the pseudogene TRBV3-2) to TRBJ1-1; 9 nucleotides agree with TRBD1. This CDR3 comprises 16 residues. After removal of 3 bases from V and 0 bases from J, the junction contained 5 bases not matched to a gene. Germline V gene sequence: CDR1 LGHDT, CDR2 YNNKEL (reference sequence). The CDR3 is CASSHGTGKMNTEAFF. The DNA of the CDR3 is TGTGCCAGCAGCCACGGGACAGGGAAGATGAACACTGAAGCTTTCTTT.

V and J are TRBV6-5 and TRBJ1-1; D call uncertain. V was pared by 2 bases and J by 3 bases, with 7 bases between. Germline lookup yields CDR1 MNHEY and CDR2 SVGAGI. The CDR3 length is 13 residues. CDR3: CASSYEGYTEAFF. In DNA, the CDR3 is TGTGCCAGCAGTTACGAGGGTTACACTGAAGCTTTCTTT.

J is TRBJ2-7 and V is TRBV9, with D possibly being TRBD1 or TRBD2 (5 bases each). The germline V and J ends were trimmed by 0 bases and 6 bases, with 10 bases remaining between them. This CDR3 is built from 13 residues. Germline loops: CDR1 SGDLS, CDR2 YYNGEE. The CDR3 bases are TGTGCCAGCAGCGTAGTACCTGGGGGCGAGCAGTACTTC. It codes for CASSVVPGGEQYF. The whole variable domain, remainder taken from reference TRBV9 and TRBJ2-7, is DSGVTQTPKHLITATGQRVTLRCSPRSGDLSVYWYQQSLDQGLQFLIQYYNGEERAKGNILERFSAQQFPDLHSELNLSSLELGDSALYFCASSVVPGGEQYFGPGTRLTVT.

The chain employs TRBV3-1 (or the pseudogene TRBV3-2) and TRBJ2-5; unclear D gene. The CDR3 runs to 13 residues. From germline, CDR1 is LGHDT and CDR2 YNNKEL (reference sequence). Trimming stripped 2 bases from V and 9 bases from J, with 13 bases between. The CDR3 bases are TGTGCCAGCAGCCAACTCCTCGTTGGCCCCCAGTACTTC. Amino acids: CASSQLLVGPQYF.

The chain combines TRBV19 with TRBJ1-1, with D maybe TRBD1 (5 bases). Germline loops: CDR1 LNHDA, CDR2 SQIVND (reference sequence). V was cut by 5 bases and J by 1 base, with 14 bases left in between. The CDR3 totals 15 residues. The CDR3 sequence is CASSGSLRGNTEAFF. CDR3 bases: TGTGCCAGTAGTGGGAGCTTGAGGGGGAACACTGAAGCTTTCTTT. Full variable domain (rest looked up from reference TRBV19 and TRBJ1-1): DGGITQSPKYLFRKEGQNVTLSCEQNLNHDAMYWYRQDPGQGLRLIYYSQIVNDFQKGDIAEGYSVSREKKESFPLTVTSAQKNPTAFYLCASSGSLRGNTEAFFGQGTRLTVV.

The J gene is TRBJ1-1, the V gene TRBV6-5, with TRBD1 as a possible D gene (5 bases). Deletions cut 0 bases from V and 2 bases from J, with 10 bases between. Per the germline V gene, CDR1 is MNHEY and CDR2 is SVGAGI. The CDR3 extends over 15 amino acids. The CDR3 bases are TGTGCCAGCAGTTACTCGGGGCAGGGAAACACTGAAGCTTTCTTT. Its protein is CASSYSGQGNTEAFF.

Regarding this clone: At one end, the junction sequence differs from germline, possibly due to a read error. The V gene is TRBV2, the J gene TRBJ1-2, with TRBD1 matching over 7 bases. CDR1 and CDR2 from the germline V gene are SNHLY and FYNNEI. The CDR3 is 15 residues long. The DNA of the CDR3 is TGTGCCAGCAGGGAAGACAGGGCAGTAAACTATGGCTACACCTTC. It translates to CASREDRAVNYGYTF.

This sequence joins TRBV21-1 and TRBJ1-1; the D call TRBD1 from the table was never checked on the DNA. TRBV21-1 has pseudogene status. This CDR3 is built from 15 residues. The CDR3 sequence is CASSNGARPDTEAFF. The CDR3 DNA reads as TGTGCCAGCAGCAATGGGGCCAGGCCCGACACTGAAGCTTTCTTT.

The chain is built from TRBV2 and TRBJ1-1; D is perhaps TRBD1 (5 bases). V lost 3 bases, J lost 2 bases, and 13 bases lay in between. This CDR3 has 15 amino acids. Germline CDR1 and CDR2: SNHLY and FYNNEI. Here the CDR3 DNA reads TGTGCCAGCAGTGACCCGGGGGAACTAAACACTGAAGCTTTCTTT. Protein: CASSDPGELNTEAFF.

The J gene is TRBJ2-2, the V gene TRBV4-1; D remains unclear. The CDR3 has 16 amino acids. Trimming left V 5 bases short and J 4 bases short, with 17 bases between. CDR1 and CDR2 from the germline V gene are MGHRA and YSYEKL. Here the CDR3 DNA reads TGCGCCAGCAGCGACGATGGCGCTTGGGGCACCGGGGAGCTGTTTTTT. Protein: CASSDDGAWGTGELFF.

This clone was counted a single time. CDR3 bases: TGCGCCAGCAGCTTGGTTGGTACAGCAGTGCAAGAGACCCAGTACTTC. It is translated as CASSLVGTAVQETQYF. The rearrangement uses TRBV5-1 and TRBJ2-5; unclear D gene. The germline V gene encodes CDR1 SGHRS and CDR2 YFSETQ. CDR3 size: 16 residues. V lost 0 bases and J 2 bases, leaving 14 bases between the germline ends.

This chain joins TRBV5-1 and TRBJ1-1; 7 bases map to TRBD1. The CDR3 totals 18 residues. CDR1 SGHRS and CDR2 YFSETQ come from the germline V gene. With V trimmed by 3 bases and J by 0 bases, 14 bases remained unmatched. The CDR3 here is CASSSQPPGQSMNTEAFF. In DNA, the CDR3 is TGCGCCAGCAGCTCCCAACCTCCGGGACAGAGTATGAACACTGAAGCTTTCTTT.

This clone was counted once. For the CDR3, the DNA is TGTGCCTGGAGTGGTGACAATGAGCAGTTCTTC. It encodes CAWSGDNEQFF. The chain is built from TRBV30 and TRBJ2-1; D call uncertain. There are 11 residues in the CDR3. CDR1 and CDR2 from the germline V gene are GTSNPN and SVGIG (reference sequence). Trimming removed 1 base from V and 5 bases from J, with 3 bases in between.

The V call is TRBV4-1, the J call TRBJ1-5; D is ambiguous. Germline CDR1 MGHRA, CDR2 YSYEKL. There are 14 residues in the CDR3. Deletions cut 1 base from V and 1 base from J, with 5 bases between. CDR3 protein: CASSQGGSNQPQHF. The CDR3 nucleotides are TGCGCCAGCAGCCAAGGAGGGAGCAATCAGCCCCAGCATTTT.